This T cell receptor beta chain came from a study of kidney transplant recipient with SARS-CoV-2 infection (dated by TCRdb to the early 2020s). V is shortened by 5 bases, J by 6 bases, and the region joining them spans 10 bases. The germline V gene provides CDR1 SGHAT and CDR2 FQNNGV. The CDR3 goes from the cysteine to the phenylalanine over 13 residues. The entry retains the CDR3 DNA only, 39 bases that are in frame from base 1. The instrument given in TCRdb is Illumina MiSeq. Profiling of the peripheral T cell repertoire targeted human TCRbeta genes. The paper's data handling went like this. Beta-binomial modelling was used to test for differences in clonotype abundance while accounting for variability over time. Expanded clonotypes were screened against the ImmuneCODE reference database of SARS-CoV-2-associated TCRs and were mapped to viral genome regions. Additional analyses of the repertoire looked at TRBV gene usage, CDR3 length, CDR3 amino acid overlap between time points, clonotype abundance distributions and Jaccard similarity. The public reads were run again by TCRdb, first through fastp at Q25 and then through MiXCR, and only productive beta chains were kept. Entries that share a CDR3 protein sequence are merged under the most common genes and DNA. The V and J calls follow TCRdb's processing rather than the paper's. For this sample the table gives about 240,000 distinct CDR3 sequences, of which more than 25% were detected only once. Nearly 7.5% of the sample comes from the top ten.

This clonotype showed up many times. There is no known antigen for this receptor. No base quality information exists; no much larger clone differs at one position. This specimen's time point label, per the study, means: pre-pandemic baseline sample and day 111 after first positive SARS-CoV-2 test. This sequence originates from a male patient between 25 and 40 years old who had COVID-19 and was a kidney transplant recipient. Following transplantation, T cells from the graft donor may be among those present. The V and J genes are TRBV11-2 and TRBJ2-2; perhaps TRBD1 is the D gene, with 5 bases matching. The sequencing here drew on a blood sample, taken at baseline and between days 110 and 120 from a kidney transplant recipient. The nucleotide sequence is given as TGTGCCAGCAGCCGACAGAGGCCCGGGGAGCTGTTTTTT. Its coded protein is CASSRQRPGELFF.